This is a list of T cell receptor beta chains from one sample in a study of vaccination and CD4 T cells after COVID-19. TCRdb passed the PCR reads through MiXCR, listing each CDR3 protein once. Seen here are about 16,000 distinct CDR3 sequences, about two fifths observed once, and the top ten hold roughly 6.6%. Antigen specificity for these receptors is unknown. Specimen: CD4+ T cells from blood, cultured in vitro, collected after SARS-CoV-2 vaccination. These receptors were obtained from a human donor who had recovered from COVID-19. Each CDR3 is given with its conserved first and last residue. D genes are given only for firm matches. The listing skips clone size in some rows; elsewhere it reads once, few, many or a size class.

length: 13; size: NA; V: TRBV19; J: TRBJ2-3; D: NA; DNA: TGTGCCAGTAGTACCTCCCGGAGGGGGACGCAGTATTTT; CDR3: CASSTSRRGTQYF
length: 14; size: NA; V: TRBV4-2; J: TRBJ2-5; D: NA; DNA: TGTGCCAGCAGCCAAGATTCGGCCGGGGAGACCCAGTACTTC; CDR3: CASSQDSAGETQYF
length: 15; size: once; V: TRBV15; J: TRBJ1-2; D: TRBD1; DNA: TGTGCCACCAGCGATAAAAGACAGGGACTCTTTGGCTACACCTTC; CDR3: CATSDKRQGLFGYTF
length: 16; size: few; V: TRBV28; J: TRBJ1-6; D: NA; DNA: TGTGCCAGCAGTTTACAGGGTACCTCTTATAATTCACCCCTCCACTTT; CDR3: CASSLQGTSYNSPLHF
length: 14; size: few; V: TRBV27; J: TRBJ1-6; D: NA; DNA: TGTGCCAGCACCCCTCGGGGTCAAAATTCACCCCTCCACTTT; CDR3: CASTPRGQNSPLHF
length: 16; size: medium-sized; V: TRBV28; J: TRBJ2-7; D: TRBD2; DNA: TGTGCCAGCCGACCGCAGGGACTAGCGGCCGCCTACGAGCAGTACTTC; CDR3: CASRPQGLAAAYEQYF
length: 13; size: once; V: TRBV24-1; J: TRBJ2-7; D: NA; DNA: TGTGCCACCAGTGACTCAAACAGGGCCGAGCAGTACTTC; CDR3: CATSDSNRAEQYF
length: 14; size: NA; V: TRBV25-1; J: TRBJ2-5; D: NA; DNA: TGTGCCAGCAGTTTACACAGGGACCAAGAGACCCAGTACTTC; CDR3: CASSLHRDQETQYF
length: 14; size: NA; V: TRBV20-1; J: TRBJ2-5; D: TRBD2; DNA: TGCAGTGCTACCGGGACTATCACACAAGAGACCCAGTACTTC; CDR3: CSATGTITQETQYF
length: 14; size: few; V: TRBV6-2/TRBV6-3; J: TRBJ2-2; D: TRBD2; DNA: TGTGCCAGCAGTTGGACTAGGAACACCGGGGAGCTGTTTTTT; CDR3: CASSWTRNTGELFF
length: 13; size: NA; V: TRBV30; J: TRBJ2-7; D: NA; DNA: TGTGCCTGGACGGCCGCTAGGTTCTACGAGCAGTACTTC; CDR3: CAWTAARFYEQYF
length: 16; size: medium-sized; V: TRBV20-1; J: TRBJ2-3; D: TRBD2; DNA: TGCAGTGCTAGTAGCGGGAGTGGTGGTGGGACAGATACGCAGTATTTT; CDR3: CSASSGSGGGTDTQYF
length: 12; size: NA; V: TRBV20-1; J: TRBJ2-3; D: NA; DNA: TGCAGTGCTAGACTAGACGCAGATACGCAGTATTTT; CDR3: CSARLDADTQYF
length: 14; size: NA; V: TRBV6-1; J: TRBJ2-1; D: NA; DNA: TGTGCCAGCAGACGGGACCCCTCGTACAATGAGCAGTTCTTC; CDR3: CASRRDPSYNEQFF
length: 11; size: NA; V: TRBV28; J: TRBJ2-1; D: TRBD1; DNA: TGTGCCAGCAGATCCGAGGGGGCGCAGTTCTTC; CDR3: CASRSEGAQFF
length: 12; size: NA; V: TRBV29-1; J: TRBJ2-1; D: NA; DNA: TGCAGCGTTTTGCAGGGATACAATGAGCAGTTCTTC; CDR3: CSVLQGYNEQFF
length: 13; size: NA; V: TRBV7-3; J: TRBJ2-5; D: NA; DNA: TGTGCCAGCAGCTTAACGATCAAAGAGACCCAGTACTTC; CDR3: CASSLTIKETQYF
length: 14; size: NA; V: TRBV2; J: TRBJ2-7; D: NA; DNA: TGTGCCAGCATCCCGGACATATACTCCTACGAGCAGTACTTC; CDR3: CASIPDIYSYEQYF
length: 15; size: once; V: TRBV11-3; J: TRBJ1-2; D: TRBD1; DNA: TGTGCCAGCAGCTTACCCCGACAGGGGGATGTAGGCTACACCTTC; CDR3: CASSLPRQGDVGYTF
length: 16; size: NA; V: TRBV28; J: TRBJ2-2; D: TRBD2; DNA: TGTGCCAGCATCACTAGCGGGCTAACGAACACCGGGGAGCTGTTTTTT; CDR3: CASITSGLTNTGELFF
length: 14; size: medium-sized; V: TRBV5-6; J: TRBJ2-2; D: NA; DNA: TGTGCCAGCAGCTTTCGTTGGGCCACCGGGGAGCTGTTTTTT; CDR3: CASSFRWATGELFF
length: 16; size: few; V: TRBV20-1; J: TRBJ2-7; D: TRBD2; DNA: TGCAGTGCTGGACCACTCCGGCTAGCGGGAGGGGGTGAGCAGTACTTC; CDR3: CSAGPLRLAGGGEQYF
length: 13; size: NA; V: TRBV18; J: TRBJ1-5; D: NA; DNA: TGTGCCAGCTCACCAGGGCAGAATCAGCCCCAGCATTTT; CDR3: CASSPGQNQPQHF
length: 18; size: few; V: TRBV21-1; J: TRBJ1-3; D: NA; DNA: TGTGCCAGCAACAAGCTCATAAGGTGTCAGGCGAACGGGTACACCATATATTTT; CDR3: CASNKLIRCQANGYTIYF
length: 12; size: NA; V: TRBV12-3/TRBV12-4; J: TRBJ1-6; D: NA; DNA: TGTGCCAGCAGCCACAGTAATTCACCCCTCCACTTT; CDR3: CASSHSNSPLHF
length: 15; size: few; V: TRBV6-2/TRBV6-3; J: TRBJ1-5; D: TRBD1; DNA: TGTGCCAGCAGTTCCCCACAGGGGCCGAGTCAGCCCCAGCATTTT; CDR3: CASSSPQGPSQPQHF
length: 14; size: NA; V: TRBV20-1; J: TRBJ1-3; D: TRBD1; DNA: TGCAGTGCTCAGGACAGGGGTTCTGGAAACACCATATATTTT; CDR3: CSAQDRGSGNTIYF
length: 16; size: NA; V: TRBV28; J: TRBJ1-2; D: NA; DNA: TGTGCCAGCAGTTTCCTCGACAGTCGGGGAACCTATGGCTACACCTTC; CDR3: CASSFLDSRGTYGYTF
length: 12; size: NA; V: TRBV2; J: TRBJ1-2; D: NA; DNA: TGTGCCAGCGCCGGACAGAGAGATGGCTACACCTTC; CDR3: CASAGQRDGYTF
length: 14; size: NA; V: TRBV28; J: TRBJ1-2; D: NA; DNA: TGTGCCAGCAGTTTGGGGCAGGGTGGCTATGGCTACACCTTC; CDR3: CASSLGQGGYGYTF
length: 13; size: medium-sized; V: TRBV10-2; J: TRBJ1-6; D: TRBD1; DNA: TGCGCCAGCGGAACAGGGGTTAATTCACCCCTCCACTTT; CDR3: CASGTGVNSPLHF
length: 15; size: few; V: TRBV21-1; J: TRBJ2-1; D: NA; DNA: TGTGCCAGTAGGGGCCGATTCCCCCGATACAATGAGCAGTTCTTC; CDR3: CASRGRFPRYNEQFF
length: 15; size: few; V: TRBV12-3/TRBV12-4; J: TRBJ1-2; D: NA; DNA: TGTGCCAGCAGCTTGGACGAACAGGGTACCTATGGCTACACCTTC; CDR3: CASSLDEQGTYGYTF
length: 13; size: NA; V: TRBV19; J: TRBJ2-2; D: TRBD1; DNA: TGTGCCAGTAGTAGTACAGGGGACGGGGAGCTGTTTTTT; CDR3: CASSSTGDGELFF
length: 16; size: NA; V: TRBV5-4; J: TRBJ1-3; D: NA; DNA: TGTGCCAGCAGCTTAGGCCCTGTCAGCTCTGGAAACACCATATATTTT; CDR3: CASSLGPVSSGNTIYF
length: 17; size: NA; V: TRBV24-1; J: TRBJ1-3; D: NA; DNA: TGTGCCACCAGTGGCCCCACAGGGAAGCACTCTGGAAACACCATATATTTT; CDR3: CATSGPTGKHSGNTIYF
length: 13; size: few; V: TRBV6-1; J: TRBJ2-4; D: NA; DNA: TGTGCCAGCAGTAACGGTCCTGGAAACATTCAGTACTTC; CDR3: CASSNGPGNIQYF
length: 15; size: NA; V: TRBV20-1; J: TRBJ2-5; D: TRBD2; DNA: TGCAGTGCCACCCTTAGCGGCGGGAGGTTGGAGACCCAGTACTTC; CDR3: CSATLSGGRLETQYF
length: 19; size: few; V: TRBV7-2; J: TRBJ2-1; D: NA; DNA: TGTGCCAGCAGCTTACGGGGACAAGCGGGGTTCCTGAAATACAATGAGCAGTTCTTC; CDR3: CASSLRGQAGFLKYNEQFF
length: 15; size: NA; V: TRBV21-1; J: TRBJ2-3; D: NA; DNA: TGTGCCAGATTTTTCCGGGGAGGAAGCACAGATACGCAGTATTTT; CDR3: CARFFRGGSTDTQYF
length: 13; size: NA; V: TRBV7-9; J: TRBJ2-7; D: NA; DNA: TGTGCCAGCAGCTTAGACAGCGTCTACGAGCAGTACTTC; CDR3: CASSLDSVYEQYF
length: 12; size: few; V: TRBV7-9; J: TRBJ2-3; D: NA; DNA: TGTGCCAGCAGAGGTGGTGGGGATACGCAGTATTTT; CDR3: CASRGGGDTQYF
length: 12; size: NA; V: TRBV10-2; J: TRBJ2-5; D: NA; DNA: TGCGCCAGCTCCCGACTAGGAGAGACCCAGTACTTC; CDR3: CASSRLGETQYF
length: 16; size: NA; V: TRBV7-2; J: TRBJ1-3; D: NA; DNA: TGTGCCAGCAGCTTAGAGGGGAGTTTTTCTGGAAACACCATATATTTT; CDR3: CASSLEGSFSGNTIYF
length: 15; size: few; V: TRBV6-1; J: TRBJ2-2; D: TRBD1; DNA: TGTGCCAGCAGTGCCGGGACAGGGGACACCGGGGAGCTGTTTTTT; CDR3: CASSAGTGDTGELFF
length: 11; size: NA; V: TRBV6-2/TRBV6-3; J: TRBJ2-1; D: NA; DNA: TGTGCCAGCAGCGAGGTCAATGAGCAGTTCTTC; CDR3: CASSEVNEQFF
length: 16; size: NA; V: TRBV5-1; J: TRBJ2-2; D: TRBD2; DNA: TGCGCCAGCAGCTTAGGACTAGCAACCGACACCGGGGAGCTGTTTTTT; CDR3: CASSLGLATDTGELFF
length: 14; size: few; V: TRBV19; J: TRBJ2-5; D: TRBD2; DNA: TGTGCCAGTCGACCCCTAGCGGGAATGGAGACCCAGTACTTC; CDR3: CASRPLAGMETQYF
length: 12; size: NA; V: TRBV20-1; J: TRBJ1-1; D: NA; DNA: TGCAGTGCTGTTACACAGAACACTGAAGCTTTCTTT; CDR3: CSAVTQNTEAFF
length: 15; size: once; V: TRBV18; J: TRBJ1-4; D: NA; DNA: TGTGCCAGCTCACCACAGGCGGCAACTAATGAAAAACTGTTTTTT; CDR3: CASSPQAATNEKLFF
length: 16; size: NA; V: TRBV15; J: TRBJ2-1; D: TRBD2; DNA: TGTGCCACCAGCAGAGATTGGCGGGAGAGCTACAATGAGCAGTTCTTC; CDR3: CATSRDWRESYNEQFF